This TCR beta chain derives from a study of T cells in women clearing cervical HPV infection. Study findings and constraints: Repertoire richness, not evenness, was significantly elevated in CIN3+ cases versus controls.

V shed 3 bases, J shed 3 bases, and the junction held 13 bases outside the gene matches. From germline, CDR1 is LNHDA and CDR2 SQIVND (reference sequence). CDR3 length: 18 residues. Method: immunoSEQ multiplex PCR; TCRdb's copy keeps in-frame clones and lacks some. The listing contains 30,000 to 45,000 clones. About this clone itself: Antigen specificity is unknown. The observed sequence ends 3 residues before the CDR3 terminus, with the missing tail filled in from the germline J gene.

The V gene is TRBV19, the J gene TRBJ2-2, with TRBD1 matching 7 bases. The sequence was obtained from a woman between 18 and 70 years old with a cervical HPV16 infection that either progressed to CIN3+ or cleared (not recorded which). The sample was blood buffy coat. CDR3 region: CASSMIQGSRGYTGELFF. CDR3 bases read: TGTGCCAGTAGTATGATACAGGGGAGTAGGGGTTACACCGGGGAG.